Reported below is one T cell receptor beta chain. Its antigen is unknown. No much larger clone is present one base from it, and per-base qualities are unavailable. The source of the sample is a study of cytomegalovirus exposure and HLA in healthy donors (dated by TCRdb to between 2016 and 2019). With regard to the full study: An earlier analysis of 550 to 700 of the donors reported roughly 270 Gb of sequence data and some 120 million unique TCR beta sequences from some 180 million T cells. Roughly 5 DR-DQ haplotypes were handled as single units for association and clustering because linkage in the cohort was strong. An early release that covered about 600 HLA-typed donors contained 250 to 350 gigabases of sequencing data and some 87 million unique TCR sequences. Across 398 genotyped donors of the cohort, an average of about 240,000 unique TCR beta nucleotide sequences per donor were sequenced, and around 20% of those sequences were non-productive. To predict cytomegalovirus infection status, the study brought together high-throughput TCR immunosequencing, statistical association of individual TCRs with disease status, and machine learning. Typing coverage differed by locus: A, B, C, DRB1 and DQB1 were typed in roughly 620-630 donors, DQA1 in about 510, DPA1 in 606, and DPB1 in just under 490. The T cell repertoires of 670 or so subjects were profiled by immunosequencing and related to cytomegalovirus serostatus. Every repertoire in the discovery cohort had been generated on one and the same sequencing platform. To study patterns of TCR occurrence, a later analysis re-analyzed previously published TCR beta repertoires from 666 donors and added high-resolution HLA genotyping. In a later genetic analysis, genome-wide SNP genotypes for about 65% of the roughly 670 donors were used, and that subset was treated as a discovery cohort. In the later analysis, no new phenotypic data were used to find candidate immune exposures; instead, reliance was placed on TCR beta sequences and their occurrence across donors. Donor age, sex, ethnicity and CMV serostatus were collected together with the repertoire data. Along with the approximately 650-subject first cohort, a separate validation cohort of approximately 110 different subjects was used. Of the roughly 430 genotyped donors, approximately 83% fell in the genetic ancestry cluster associated with self-reported Caucasian donors. The study was designed to test whether signatures of past pathogen exposure could be identified by cataloging public T cell receptors. To decide whether each TCR beta V gene segment behaved as functional or pseudogenic, an earlier analysis of some 540 of the donors relied on high-throughput TCR beta sequencing. Both class I and class II loci were covered by HLA typing, at four-digit resolution.

The cysteine opens and the phenylalanine closes a CDR3 of 15 amino acids. Only CDR3 DNA remains: 45 bases, in frame from the first base. CDR1 MNHEY and CDR2 SVGAGI were looked up in the germline V gene. The V end gives up 5 bases and the J end 8 bases, leaving 14 bases in the junction not matched to a gene. The cohort comprised some 700 healthy bone marrow donors. All cohort members were sampled while nominally healthy, although unrecorded immune exposures were likely present. The donor was CMV seropositive and was included in the group of some 290 seropositive cohort members. Every donor gave a peripheral blood sample, and the peripheral blood mononuclear cells from that sample were used for TCR beta sequencing. Genomic DNA extraction from the blood cell samples was performed with the Qiagen DNeasy Blood Extraction Kit. What the authors observed across the whole study: The presence/absence analyses assumed that sequencing depth was roughly uniform across donors, and that assumption may not be true. In the study, 150 to 200 TCR beta chains were listed as associated with cytomegalovirus. Some IMGT-functional V segments, including TRBV6-2 and TRBV6-3, could not be distinguished by the 87-base-pair reads and were therefore excluded. Several of the top co-occurrence clusters appeared to be linked to parvovirus B19, influenza, CMV and Epstein-Barr virus, according to a later analysis. Because HLA typing was missing for some donors at each locus, association tests included only the typed subset. According to a later analysis, TCR association rates differed among HLA loci, with DRB1 alleles showing the most associated TCRs and HLA-C alleles showing the fewest. At a false discovery rate of 0.05, a later analysis linked some 18,000 TCR beta sequences to specific HLA alleles. Assigning TCR associations to individual alleles was difficult when HLA alleles, especially DR and DQ, strongly co-occurred. Compared with the approximately 600-donor mean, donors in an Asian-associated ancestry cluster had fewer N-insertions in productive TCRs, according to a later genetic analysis. Most CMV-associated TCR beta chains appeared to be HLA-restricted in a later analysis, and the HLA associations seemed to be driven largely by CMV exposure. Most TCR sequences were observed very rarely across donors, whereas some public TCRs were present in many individuals. A later analysis found that HLA-associated TCR beta chains were more clonally expanded and had lower generation probabilities than equally common non-associated chains. CMV serostatus was the only immune exposure information available for the cohort. The classifier was reported to diagnose cytomegalovirus status with high specificity and sensitivity in both the original cohort and the validation cohort. A few of the identified cytomegalovirus-associated TCR beta chains were confirmed in vitro to be specific for cytomegalovirus antigens. A cluster of highly shared sequence variants was judged likely to be a technical artifact of the sequencing pipeline. Correlated functional status among segregating V segments might be attributable to linkage disequilibrium, but an unknown experimental factor could not be ruled out. A later genetic analysis associated a missense DCLRE1C variant with V-gene and J-gene trimming of TCR beta chains, and an independent cohort replicated the association. In an earlier analysis of around 600 of the donors, most TCR beta V segments were observed in productive rearrangements about 90% or about 30% of the time, broadly matching IMGT annotations. The earlier analysis of around 600 of the donors excluded seventeen rarely observed V segments, including chromosome 9 orphons, because counts were too low. According to the authors, the approach could potentially be generalized to other disease states and immunological phenotypes. In this cohort, only TCR beta chains were sequenced, and detectable features were limited by the absence of alpha or paired-chain data. A further reported finding was that TCR beta sequences accurately predicted the HLA-A and HLA-B alleles for most subjects in the first cohort.

The library was built by means of the immunoSEQ multiplex PCR assay. The multiplex PCR relied on a mix of 60 forward primers for TCR Vbeta segments and 13 reverse primers for TCR Jbeta segments. Amplification of the CDR3 region of rearranged TCR beta genes was performed with a multiplex PCR assay on genomic DNA. The amplified TCR beta libraries were sequenced on the Illumina HiSeq System as 87-base-pair reads. From the authors' description of their analysis: A later analysis counted about 76 million unique TCR beta chains across the 550 to 800 repertoires, and approximately 11 million of these chains were shared by at least two donors. To remove PCR and sequencing errors, raw reads were error-corrected and collapsed into unique sequences using a nearest-neighbor algorithm that merged closely related sequences. Alignment of CDR3 sequences to IMGT reference sequences was used to assign V, D and J gene segments. Each retained sequence needed at least a six-nucleotide match to both a V gene segment and a J gene segment. A rearrangement counted as productive if the CDR3 had no stop codons and remained in frame with V and J, and every other rearrangement counted as non-productive. Following IMGT convention, CDR3 was defined as the stretch from the second conserved V-encoded cysteine to the conserved J-encoded phenylalanine. In an earlier analysis of around 600 of the donors, sequences lacking an unambiguous match to a single V gene segment were excluded. In an earlier analysis of several hundred of the donors, a V segment was called functional when productive rearrangements were above 56.7%, and segregating when the standard deviation between donors exceeded 5%. A statistical classification framework was built for diagnosing cytomegalovirus status from the catalog of TCR beta chain sequences. A later analysis assigned V and J genes by comparing TCR nucleotide sequences with IMGT/GENE-DB human TR gene sequences. In a later analysis, CDR3 sequences and most-parsimonious VDJ recombination scenarios were assigned using the TCRdist pipeline. In a later analysis, every TCR beta chain was defined by the combination of its CDR3 amino acid sequence and its V-gene family, and reads without a unique V-gene family were dropped. A later analysis removed 592 highly shared, low-generation-probability nucleotide sequences to deal with suspected cross-contamination and a sequencing artifact. In a later analysis, a clonal expansion index for each public chain was calculated from normalized within-repertoire ranks of inferred template counts. A later analysis computed generation probabilities with a VDJ recombination model fitted to out-of-frame rearrangements, and checked the results against IGoR. In a later analysis, TCR-TCR, TCR-HLA and TCR-CMV co-occurrence was scored with hypergeometric tests, and a repertoire-size bias correction was applied to TCR pairs. To estimate false discovery rates, a later analysis permuted the HLA or CMV assignments 20 times. A later analysis grouped co-occurring TCRs with DBSCAN, adding TCRdist sequence similarity when clustering within HLA-allele-positive subsets. Repertoires with fewer than 30,000 or more than 120,000 public chains, plus five repertoires with anomalous nucleotide sharing, were excluded from co-occurrence clustering. Imported from immuneACCESS, the table was reduced by TCRdb to in-frame sequences with V and J called. These copies leave out some clones; in studies compared against another copy, an unresolved V gene accounts for under half, and the cause of the remainder is not known. The V and J calls and clone size were taken over from that table, and D and trimming were inferred from the DNA. Counted in this sample were approximately 75,000 clones; around 64% of them appeared once. The ten largest clones represent about 20% of the sample.

Recombination connected TRBV6-5 to TRBJ1-2, and TRBD1 aligns with 7 junction nucleotides. What was sequenced was PBMCs. The source of this sequence is a man in his forties in good health and CMV-seropositive. DNA sequence: TGTGCCAGCAGTCAGCTCAAGACAGGGTTAGACGGCTACACCTTC. This encodes CASSQLKTGLDGYTF.